The 32 T cell receptor beta chains below were found in one sample sequenced in a study of T cells in Graves' hyperthyroidism and ophthalmopathy. RNA transcripts served as the template for amplifying TCR beta CDR3 regions. First-round RT-PCR with HTBI primers amplified the TCR CDR3 region. In TCRdb, the multiplex PCR reads were re-called with MiXCR into one record per CDR3 protein. The table has approximately 300,000 distinct CDR3 sequences, around 17% seen once. Source material: blood. The receptors originated from a man aged 25-40 years with Graves' hyperthyroidism.

This clonotype has just a few counts. V gene TRBV30 combines with J gene TRBJ2-1, with 10 bases aligning to TRBD2. The CDR3 loop spans 14 amino acids. Germline V gene lookup returns CDR1 GTSNPN and CDR2 SVGIG (reference sequence). V shed 0 bases and J 8 bases; nucleotides not matched to a gene: 4. The CDR3 coding sequence is TGTGCCTGGAGTGTCGCTAGCGGGAGCTATGAGCAGTTCTTC. Encoded protein: CAWSVASGSYEQFF.

This clonotype has a count of ten or more. The CDR3 DNA reads as TGTGCCAGCAGGCGGGACACCGGGGAGCTGTTTTTT. It is translated as CASRRDTGELFF. This rearrangement joins TRBV12-3 or TRBV12-4 to TRBJ2-2; possibly TRBD2 for D (5 bases). The CDR3 is 12 residues long. V lost 6 bases and J lost 3, with 5 bases in between.

This clonotype was seen many times. The chain couples TRBV19 to TRBJ2-7; 8 positions agree with TRBD2. V shed 9 bases and J 3 bases; nucleotides not matched to a gene: 7. The CDR3 sequence is 13 residues long. The germline V gene has CDR1 LNHDA and CDR2 SQIVND (reference sequence). Written as DNA, the CDR3 is TGTGCCAGCGATAGCGGGAACGGCTACGAGCAGTACTTC. Its translation is CASDSGNGYEQYF.

This clonotype was recorded a few times. Given a much more abundant clone one base away, this may be a read error. This CDR3 reads CASSPPRGDQEAQYF. The CDR3 nucleotides are TGTGCCAGCAGCCCCCCCCGAGGGGACCAAGAGGCCCAGTACTTC. This chain uses TRBV28 with TRBJ2-5, with D perhaps assigned TRBD1 or TRBD2 (5 bases each). Germline V gene data show CDR1 as MDHEN and CDR2 as SYDVKM. This CDR3 is built from 15 residues.

CDR3 sequence (DNA): TGTGCCAGTAGTTTATCTGGACAGGGAAGAAGTGGCTACACCTTC. It yields the protein CASSLSGQGRSGYTF. The rearrangement joins TRBV19 to TRBJ1-2; 8 bases fit TRBD1. The V gene's germline CDR1 is LNHDA and CDR2 SQIVND (reference sequence). The V gene end was trimmed by 5 bases and the J gene end by 7 bases; junction bases not matched to a gene: 12. The CDR3 spans 15 residues.

As regards this clonotype: Just one base apart from a much larger clone, this may be a read error. This CDR3 fails to terminate in the conserved phenylalanine or tryptophan, so it likely reflects a read error. The chain carries TRBV6-1 and TRBJ1-1; D is ambiguous. Trimming removed 10 bases from V and 1 base from J, with 13 bases in between. The CDR3 is 13 amino acids. The germline CDR1 and CDR2 sequences are MNHNS and SASEGT. CDR3 sequence: CATRELGNTEAFV. As DNA, the CDR3 is TGTGCCACGAGGGAGTTGGGGAACACTGAAGCTTTCGTT.

The chain is built from TRBV5-4 and TRBJ2-7; 9 positions match TRBD2. V shed 4 bases, J shed 0 bases, and the junction held 11 bases outside the gene matches. The CDR3 runs to 17 residues. Germline lookup yields CDR1 SGHNT and CDR2 YYREEE (reference sequence). The CDR3 bases are TGTGCCAGCAGCGCGGGGGCTAGCGGGATTTCCTCCTACGAGCAGTACTTC. It yields the protein CASSAGASGISSYEQYF.

This clonotype was counted at least ten times. The V gene is TRBV27, the J gene TRBJ1-1, with TRBD1 matching 9 bases. This CDR3 comprises 13 residues. Germline V gene sequence: CDR1 MNHEY, CDR2 SMNVEV (reference sequence). V was clipped by 5 bases and J by 6 bases; unmatched bases: 4. DNA of the CDR3: TGTGCCAGCAGTACAGGGGGCAGGTCTGAAGCTTTCTTT. Translated: CASSTGGRSEAFF.

This clonotype was observed at least ten times. The chain has TRBV28 and TRBJ2-7; the match to TRBD2 covers 10 bases. The CDR3 sequence is 14 residues long. The J segment lost 5 bases and the V segment lost 7 bases, leaving 8 bases of the junction unmatched. In germline, CDR1 is MDHEN, CDR2 SYDVKM. This CDR3 reads CASNLAGDLHEQYF. Here the CDR3 DNA reads TGTGCCAGCAATCTAGCGGGGGACCTCCACGAGCAGTACTTC.

In regard to this clonotype: One end of the junction varies from germline; a read error may be responsible. The rearrangement uses TRBV6-2 or TRBV6-3 and TRBJ2-1; 10 bases are shared with TRBD2. The CDR3 loop spans 16 amino acids. Germline CDR1 is MNHEY and CDR2 is SVGEGT. The CDR3 here is CASSPGASGGPNEQFF. The CDR3 DNA sequence: TGTGCCAGCAGCCCCGGGGCTAGCGGGGGACCCAATGAGCAGTTCTTT.

This clonotype has a count of ten or more. The chain employs TRBV6-1 and TRBJ1-5; D is possibly TRBD1 (5 bases). The CDR3 is 11 amino acids. Germline-derived CDR1 and CDR2 are MNHNS and SASEGT. The V end lost 7 bases, the J end lost 7 bases, and 8 bases lay between the germline ends. As DNA, the CDR3 is TGTGCCAGCATGCGGGGGCAGCCCCAGCATTTT. Translation: CASMRGQPQHF.

This chain links TRBV7-9 with TRBJ1-2; perhaps TRBD1 as D (5 bases). This CDR3 is built from 13 residues. Germline V gene data show CDR1 as SEHNR and CDR2 as FQNEAQ (reference sequence). V lost 5 bases, J lost 7 bases, and 14 bases lay in between. The CDR3 coding sequence is TGTGCCAGCAGCCCCGTAGGGACTCCTGGCTACACCTTC. Protein: CASSPVGTPGYTF.

The chain employs TRBV2 and TRBJ2-2; D unresolved. Trimming took off 3 bases at V and 12 bases at J, with 8 bases between the two ends. The CDR3 loop spans 11 amino acids. Germline CDR1 is SNHLY and CDR2 is FYNNEI. This chain's CDR3 is CASSERPKLFF. DNA for the CDR3: TGTGCCAGCAGTGAGCGTCCGAAGCTGTTTTTT. Complete variable domain (other parts from reference TRBV2 and TRBJ2-2): EPEVTQTPSHQVTQMGQEVILRCVPISNHLYFYWYRQILGQKVEFLVSFYNNEISEKSEIFDDQFSVERPDGSNFTLKIRSTKLEDSAMYFCASSERPKLFFGEGSRLTVL.

This chain uses TRBV27 with TRBJ1-5, with a possible D match to TRBD1 (6 bases). The CDR3 length is 14 residues. Germline lookup yields CDR1 MNHEY and CDR2 SMNVEV (reference sequence). V lost 8 bases and J lost 7, with 18 bases in between. CDR3 loop: CASGSGRGFQPQHF. The CDR3 region has the DNA TGTGCCAGCGGTTCTGGCAGGGGATTCCAGCCCCAGCATTTT.

This clonotype was seen ten or more times. The CDR3 DNA sequence: TGTGCCTGGAGAGGACTAGCGGGAGGTTTTTACACCGGGGAGCTGTTTTTT. This codes for CAWRGLAGGFYTGELFF. The chain joins TRBV30 to TRBJ2-2; TRBD2 matches at 14 bases. Trimming cost V 3 bases and J 3 bases; bases outside gene matches: 6. The CDR3 contains 17 residues. The germline V gene has CDR1 GTSNPN and CDR2 SVGIG (reference sequence).

This sequence joins TRBV14 and TRBJ2-3; the D is unclear. V shed 1 base and J shed 6 bases, with 8 bases lying between them. This CDR3 contains 13 residues. The germline CDR1 and CDR2 sequences are SGHDN and FVKESK. Written as DNA, the CDR3 is TGTGCCAGCAGCCAAGCGGGTTTTGATACGCAGTATTTT. Amino acid sequence: CASSQAGFDTQYF.

The V call is TRBV5-6, the J call TRBJ2-7, with 7 bases aligning to TRBD1. CDR3 length: 15 amino acids. Germline CDR1 and CDR2: SGHDT and YYEEEE. Losses at the gene ends were 0 bases for V and 2 bases for J; bases not matched to a gene: 5. The CDR3 protein is CASSLGQGVTYEQYF. The CDR3 DNA reads as TGTGCCAGCAGCTTGGGCCAGGGGGTAACCTACGAGCAGTACTTC.

The chain employs TRBV28 and TRBJ2-2; perhaps TRBD2 as D (5 bases). The germline V and J ends were trimmed by 6 bases and 4 bases, with 15 bases remaining between them. CDR1 and CDR2 from the germline V gene are MDHEN and SYDVKM. The CDR3 runs to 15 residues. The chain's CDR3 is CASSLLALGTGELFF. In DNA form, the CDR3 reads TGTGCCAGCAGCCTCCTAGCTCTGGGCACCGGGGAGCTGTTTTTT.

The chain links TRBV27 to TRBJ1-5, with TRBD1 matching over 7 bases. CDR3 size: 16 residues. The ends lost 6 bases at V and 3 bases at J; junction bases unmatched: 11. Germline CDR1 MNHEY, CDR2 SMNVEV (reference sequence). CDR3 nucleotide sequence: TGTGCCAGCAGAGTTCACGCCGGGACAGTCAATCAGCCCCAGCATTTT. It codes for CASRVHAGTVNQPQHF.

Many counts were recorded for this clonotype. The chain couples TRBV5-5 to TRBJ2-3; tentatively, D is TRBD2 (6 bases). The CDR3 sequence is 14 residues long. V lost 6 bases, J lost 3 bases, and 14 bases lay in between. Germline V gene sequence: CDR1 SGHKS, CDR2 YYEKEE (reference sequence). CDR3: CASIEYGSTDTQYF. The DNA of the CDR3 is TGTGCCAGCATCGAGTACGGGAGTACAGATACGCAGTATTTT.

This clonotype was recorded at least ten times. CDR3 sequence: CASSGSVYNEQFF. The CDR3 DNA sequence: TGTGCCAGCAGTGGTTCCGTTTACAATGAGCAGTTCTTC. The chain has TRBV28 and TRBJ2-1, with no clear D. V lost 5 bases and J lost 4, with 9 bases in between. The germline gives CDR1 MDHEN, CDR2 SYDVKM. The CDR3 spans 13 residues.

Ten or more counts support this clonotype. The rearrangement uses TRBV5-1 and TRBJ2-7; D is undetermined. Germline-derived CDR1 and CDR2 are SGHRS and YFSETQ. V gave up 8 bases and J gave up 4 bases, with 10 bases separating them. The CDR3 spans 11 residues. The chain's CDR3 is CARDPGYEQYF. CDR3 bases: TGCGCCAGGGACCCTGGATACGAGCAGTACTTC.

This clonotype was picked up many times. The chain carries TRBV3-1 and TRBJ2-1; 11 bases are a match to TRBD2. CDR3 length: 16 amino acids. J lost 7 bases, V lost 1 base, and 6 bases had no gene match. Per the germline V gene, CDR1 is LGHDT and CDR2 is YNNKEL (reference sequence). CDR3 sequence: CASSQARLAGRNEQFF. CDR3 DNA sequence: TGTGCCAGCAGCCAAGCAAGACTAGCGGGACGAAATGAGCAGTTCTTC.

This clonotype was seen at least ten times. The chain has TRBV18 and TRBJ1-2; D ambiguous. Germline CDR1 reads KGHSH; CDR2 reads LQKENI. The germline V and J ends were trimmed by 1 base and 7 bases, with 13 bases remaining between them. This CDR3 comprises 14 residues. The CDR3 sequence is CASSPQESESGYTF. In DNA, the CDR3 is TGTGCCAGCTCACCACAGGAAAGTGAATCTGGCTACACCTTC.

This clonotype was seen repeatedly, ten times or more. The chain carries TRBV27 and TRBJ2-1; D tentatively reads TRBD1 or TRBD2 (5 bases each). V was clipped by 5 bases and J by 4 bases, with 12 bases between them. Germline lookup yields CDR1 MNHEY and CDR2 SMNVEV (reference sequence). CDR3 length: 14 amino acids. The CDR3 protein is CASSRGARYNEQFF. The CDR3 DNA is TGTGCCAGCAGTAGAGGGGCAAGATACAATGAGCAGTTCTTC.

The V and J genes are TRBV19 and TRBJ1-2, with D possibly being TRBD1 (6 bases). V lost 6 bases and J lost 1, with 9 bases in between. This CDR3 is built from 13 residues. The germline gives CDR1 LNHDA, CDR2 SQIVND (reference sequence). The CDR3 bases are TGTGCCAGTAGAGACAGGAATAACTATGGCTACACCTTC. It encodes CASRDRNNYGYTF.

V gene TRBV18 combines with J gene TRBJ2-2; no reliable D call. The ends were cut back, 2 bases at V and 5 bases at J, with 18 bases in the middle. The CDR3 is 17 residues long. Germline CDR1 and CDR2: KGHSH and LQKENI. CDR3 loop: CASSPSPTSALTGELFF. DNA of the CDR3: TGTGCCAGCTCACCAAGCCCAACAAGCGCTCTTACCGGGGAGCTGTTTTTT.

This clonotype was seen a handful of times. The gene calls are TRBV20-1 and TRBJ2-4, with D perhaps matching TRBD1 (6 bases). V lost 0 bases and J lost 0, with 12 bases in between. There are 16 residues in the CDR3. CDR1 and CDR2 from the germline V gene are DFQATT and SNEGSKA (reference sequence). The CDR3 loop is CSAREHDRLAKNIQYF. In DNA form, the CDR3 reads TGCAGTGCTAGAGAACACGACAGGCTAGCCAAAAACATTCAGTACTTC.

The sample holds many counts of this clonotype. This rearrangement joins TRBV7-8 to TRBJ2-3; no reliable D call. Between the trimmed V and J ends, which lost 5 bases and 4 bases, there was a span of 7 bases. This CDR3 is 12 amino acids long. CDR1 and CDR2 (germline): SGHVS, FQNEAQ. CDR3 coding DNA: TGTGCCAGCAGCCGTCTTGCAGATACGCAGTATTTT. This sequence encodes CASSRLADTQYF.

The chain carries TRBV29-1 and TRBJ2-7; 8 bases are shared with TRBD1. The CDR3 contains 13 residues. The ends lost 6 bases at V and 6 bases at J; junction bases unmatched: 10. CDR1 is SQVTM and CDR2 is ANQGSEA in the germline V gene. The CDR3 loop reads CSVVQGASGEQYF. The CDR3 DNA follows: TGCAGCGTGGTCCAGGGGGCGTCAGGCGAGCAGTACTTC.

This clonotype was picked up a small number of times. The chain joins TRBV2 to TRBJ2-7, with TRBD1 as a possible D gene (6 bases). The CDR3 has 13 amino acids. The germline V and J ends were trimmed by 5 bases and 3 bases, with 11 bases remaining between them. Germline V CDR1 and CDR2: SNHLY, FYNNEI. The CDR3 nucleotides are TGTGCCAGCAGTAATCTACAGGGCTACGAGCAGTACTTC. Translated: CASSNLQGYEQYF.

This clonotype has ten or more counts. This chain joins TRBV20-1 and TRBJ2-7; the match to TRBD2 covers 10 bases. The germline CDR1 and CDR2 sequences are DFQATT and SNEGSKA (reference sequence). Germline trimming cut 5 bases from V and 5 bases from J; bases unmatched to any gene: 6. The CDR3 is 13 residues long. Here the CDR3 reads CSAELAGGNEQYF. The CDR3 bases are TGCAGTGCTGAGTTAGCGGGAGGCAACGAGCAGTACTTC.